The source of this T cell receptor (beta chain) is a study of T-cell memory formation after mild COVID-19. TCRdb re-analysed the 5' RACE reads in MiXCR, keeping a single row per CDR3 protein. Of 350,000 to 500,000 distinct CDR3 sequences listed, about a sixth are singletons. CDR3 length: 14 residues. V was shortened by 0 bases and J by 5 bases, with 9 bases between the two germline ends. The germline CDR1 and CDR2 sequences are SGHRS and YFSETQ. This sequence originates from a young man who had mild COVID-19 (a few samples of this study predate the infection). Cell type and time point are not known. The chain combines TRBV5-1 with TRBJ1-5; no reliable D call. Sequencing was done on a sample of PBMCs or a T cell subset sorted from them (not recorded which). The CDR3 sequence: CASSLGGRDQPQHF. CDR3 DNA: TGCGCCAGCAGCTTGGGAGGTCGCGATCAGCCCCAGCATTTT. The full variable domain, completed using reference TRBV5-1 and TRBJ1-5, is KAGVTQTPRYLIKTRGQQVTLSCSPISGHRSVSWYQQTPGQGLQFLFEYFSETQRNKGNFPGRFSGRQFSNSRSEMNVSTLELGDSALYLCASSLGGRDQPQHFGDGTRLSIL.